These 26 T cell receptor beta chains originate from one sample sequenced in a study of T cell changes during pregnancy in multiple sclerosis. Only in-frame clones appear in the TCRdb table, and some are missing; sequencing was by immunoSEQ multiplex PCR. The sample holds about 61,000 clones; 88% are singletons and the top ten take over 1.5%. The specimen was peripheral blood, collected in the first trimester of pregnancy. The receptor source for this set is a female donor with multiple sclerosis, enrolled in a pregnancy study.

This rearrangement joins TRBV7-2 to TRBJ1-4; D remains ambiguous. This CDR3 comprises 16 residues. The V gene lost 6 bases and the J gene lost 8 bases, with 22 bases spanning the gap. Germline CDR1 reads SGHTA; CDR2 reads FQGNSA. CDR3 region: CASSLTAGFGREKLFF. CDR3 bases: TGTGCCAGCAGTCTTACGGCGGGCTTTGGGAGGGAAAAACTGTTTTTT.

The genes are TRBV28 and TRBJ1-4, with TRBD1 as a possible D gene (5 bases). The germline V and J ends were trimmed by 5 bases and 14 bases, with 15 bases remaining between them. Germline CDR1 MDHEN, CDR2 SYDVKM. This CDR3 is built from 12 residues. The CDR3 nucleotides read TGTGCCAGCAGTATCCCGACAGAGCGCCTGTTTTTT. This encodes CASSIPTERLFF.

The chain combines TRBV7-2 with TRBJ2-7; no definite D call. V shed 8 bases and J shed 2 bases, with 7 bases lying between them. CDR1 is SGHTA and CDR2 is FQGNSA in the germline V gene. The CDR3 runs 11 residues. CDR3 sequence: CASGQAYEQYF. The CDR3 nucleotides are TGTGCCAGCGGGCAAGCCTACGAGCAGTACTTC.

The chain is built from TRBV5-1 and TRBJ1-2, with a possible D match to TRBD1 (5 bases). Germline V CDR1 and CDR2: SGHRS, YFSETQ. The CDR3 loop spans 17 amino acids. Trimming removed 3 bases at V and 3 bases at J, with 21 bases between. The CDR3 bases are TGCGCCAGCAGCTCCCTCTCGGTGTCGGGGGTCGACTATGGCTACACCTTC. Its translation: CASSSLSVSGVDYGYTF. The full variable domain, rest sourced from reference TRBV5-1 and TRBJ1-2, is KAGVTQTPRYLIKTRGQQVTLSCSPISGHRSVSWYQQTPGQGLQFLFEYFSETQRNKGNFPGRFSGRQFSNSRSEMNVSTLELGDSALYLCASSSLSVSGVDYGYTFGSGTRLTVV.

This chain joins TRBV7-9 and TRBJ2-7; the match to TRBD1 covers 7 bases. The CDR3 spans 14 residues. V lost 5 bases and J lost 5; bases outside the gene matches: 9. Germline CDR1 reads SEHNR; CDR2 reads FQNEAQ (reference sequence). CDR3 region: CASSPRQGGDEQYF. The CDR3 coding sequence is TGTGCCAGCAGCCCAAGACAGGGTGGCGACGAGCAGTACTTC.

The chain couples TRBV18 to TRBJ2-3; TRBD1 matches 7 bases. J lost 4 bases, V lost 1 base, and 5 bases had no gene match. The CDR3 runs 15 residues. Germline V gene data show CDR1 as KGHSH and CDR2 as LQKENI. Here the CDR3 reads CASSPQQGSADTQYF. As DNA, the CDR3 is TGTGCCAGCTCACCACAACAGGGGTCCGCAGATACGCAGTATTTT.

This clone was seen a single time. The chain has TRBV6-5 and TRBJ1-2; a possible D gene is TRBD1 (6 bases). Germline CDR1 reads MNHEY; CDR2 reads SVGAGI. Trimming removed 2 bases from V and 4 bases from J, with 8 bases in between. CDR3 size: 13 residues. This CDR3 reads CASSYDRSYGYTF. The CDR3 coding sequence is TGTGCCAGCAGTTACGACAGGAGCTATGGCTACACCTTC.

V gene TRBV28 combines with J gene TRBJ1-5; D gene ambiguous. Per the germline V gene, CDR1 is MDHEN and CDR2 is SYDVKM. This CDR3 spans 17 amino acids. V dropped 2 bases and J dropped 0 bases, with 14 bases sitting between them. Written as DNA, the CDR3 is TGTGCCAGCAGTTTACTCAGGTTTCCTAATAGCAATCAGCCCCAGCATTTT. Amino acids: CASSLLRFPNSNQPQHF.

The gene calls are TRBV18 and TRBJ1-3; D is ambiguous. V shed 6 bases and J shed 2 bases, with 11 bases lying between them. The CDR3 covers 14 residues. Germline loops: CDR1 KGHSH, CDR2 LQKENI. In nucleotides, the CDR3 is TGTGCCAGCTCCGCCGGGAGTCCTGGAAACACCATATATTTT. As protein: CASSAGSPGNTIYF.

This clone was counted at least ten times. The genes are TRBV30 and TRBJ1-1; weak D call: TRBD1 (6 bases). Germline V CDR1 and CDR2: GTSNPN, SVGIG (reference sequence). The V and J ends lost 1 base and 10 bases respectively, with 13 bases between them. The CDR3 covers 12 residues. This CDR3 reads CAWSDRRGRAFF. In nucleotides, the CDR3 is TGTGCCTGGAGTGACCGCAGGGGACGAGCTTTCTTT.

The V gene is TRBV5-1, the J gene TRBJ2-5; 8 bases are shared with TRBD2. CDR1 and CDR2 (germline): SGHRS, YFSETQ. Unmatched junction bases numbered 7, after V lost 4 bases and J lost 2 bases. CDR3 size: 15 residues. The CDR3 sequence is CASSASLADQETQYF. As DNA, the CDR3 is TGCGCCAGCAGCGCGTCACTAGCGGATCAAGAGACCCAGTACTTC. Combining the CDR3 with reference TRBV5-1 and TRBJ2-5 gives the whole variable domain KAGVTQTPRYLIKTRGQQVTLSCSPISGHRSVSWYQQTPGQGLQFLFEYFSETQRNKGNFPGRFSGRQFSNSRSEMNVSTLELGDSALYLCASSASLADQETQYFGPGTRLLVL.

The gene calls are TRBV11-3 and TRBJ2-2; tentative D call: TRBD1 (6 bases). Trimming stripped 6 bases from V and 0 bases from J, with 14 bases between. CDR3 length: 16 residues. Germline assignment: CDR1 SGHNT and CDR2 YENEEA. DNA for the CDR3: TGTGCCAGCAGTTCCAGGACAGCAGCGAACACCGGGGAGCTGTTTTTT. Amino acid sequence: CASSSRTAANTGELFF.

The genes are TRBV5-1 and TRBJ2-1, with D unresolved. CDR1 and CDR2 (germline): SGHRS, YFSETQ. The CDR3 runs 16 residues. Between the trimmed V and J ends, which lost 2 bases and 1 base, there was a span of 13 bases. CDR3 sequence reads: CASSLPSAGSYNEQFF. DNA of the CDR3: TGCGCCAGCAGCTTACCCAGCGCTGGGTCCTACAATGAGCAGTTCTTC. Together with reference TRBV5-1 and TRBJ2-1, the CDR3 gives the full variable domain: KAGVTQTPRYLIKTRGQQVTLSCSPISGHRSVSWYQQTPGQGLQFLFEYFSETQRNKGNFPGRFSGRQFSNSRSEMNVSTLELGDSALYLCASSLPSAGSYNEQFFGPGTRLTVL.

Here the CDR3 reads CASSLGQVRNIQYF. The CDR3, as DNA: TGCGCCAGCAGCCTTGGACAGGTTAGAAACATTCAGTACTTC. The rearrangement joins TRBV5-1 to TRBJ2-4; TRBD1 matches 7 bases. Germline trimming cut 4 bases from V and 6 bases from J; bases unmatched to any gene: 7. Germline V CDR1 and CDR2: SGHRS, YFSETQ. The length of the CDR3 is 14 residues.

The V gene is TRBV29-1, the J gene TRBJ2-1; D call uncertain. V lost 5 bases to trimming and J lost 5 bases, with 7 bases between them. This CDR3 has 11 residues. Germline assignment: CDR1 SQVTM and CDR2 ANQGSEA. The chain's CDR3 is CSVYFNNEQFF. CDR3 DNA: TGCAGCGTTTACTTTAACAATGAGCAGTTCTTC.

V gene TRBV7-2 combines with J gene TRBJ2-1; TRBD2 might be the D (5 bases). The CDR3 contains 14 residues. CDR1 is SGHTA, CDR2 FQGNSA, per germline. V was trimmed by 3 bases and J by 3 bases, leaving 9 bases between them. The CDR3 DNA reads TGTGCCAGCAGCTTTCGAGAGGGCTACAATGAGCAGTTCTTC. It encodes CASSFREGYNEQFF.

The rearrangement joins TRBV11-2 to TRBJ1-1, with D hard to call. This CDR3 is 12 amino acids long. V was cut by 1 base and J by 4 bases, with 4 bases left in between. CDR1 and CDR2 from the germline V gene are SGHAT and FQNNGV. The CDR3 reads CASSLVITEAFF. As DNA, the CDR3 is TGTGCCAGCAGCTTAGTCATCACTGAAGCTTTCTTT.

The CDR3 sequence is CASSSWWRVLFNYGYTF. CDR3 in DNA: TGTGCCAGCAGCTCCTGGTGGAGGGTCCTTTTCAACTATGGCTACACCTTC. The chain recombines TRBV5-6 with TRBJ1-2; D is undetermined. Trimming took off 3 bases at V and 2 bases at J, with 20 bases between the two ends. Germline V gene data show CDR1 as SGHDT and CDR2 as YYEEEE. This CDR3 region has 17 residues. The variable domain in full, with the rest retrieved from reference TRBV5-6 and TRBJ1-2, is DAGVTQSPTHLIKTRGQQVTLRCSPKSGHDTVSWYQQALGQGPQFIFQYYEEEERQRGNFPDRFSGHQFPNYSSELNVNALLLGDSALYLCASSSWWRVLFNYGYTFGSGTRLTVV.

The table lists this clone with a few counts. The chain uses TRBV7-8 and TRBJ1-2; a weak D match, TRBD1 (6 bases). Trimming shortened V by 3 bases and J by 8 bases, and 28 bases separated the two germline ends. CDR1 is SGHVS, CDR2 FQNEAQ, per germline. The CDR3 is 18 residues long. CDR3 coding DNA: TGTGCCAGCAGCTTGTTCCCGCGGGGGGGCGCCTTGGGTAGGGGCTACACCTTC. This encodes CASSLFPRGGALGRGYTF.

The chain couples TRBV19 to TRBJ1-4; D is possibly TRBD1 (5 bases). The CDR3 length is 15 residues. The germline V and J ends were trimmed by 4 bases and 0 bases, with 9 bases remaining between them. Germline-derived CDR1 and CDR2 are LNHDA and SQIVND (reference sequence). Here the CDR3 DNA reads TGTGCCAGTAGTAGTTGGACAACAACTAATGAAAAACTGTTTTTT. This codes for CASSSWTTTNEKLFF. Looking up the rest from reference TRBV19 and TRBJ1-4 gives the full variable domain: DGGITQSPKYLFRKEGQNVTLSCEQNLNHDAMYWYRQDPGQGLRLIYYSQIVNDFQKGDIAEGYSVSREKKESFPLTVTSAQKNPTAFYLCASSSWTTTNEKLFFGSGTQLSVL.

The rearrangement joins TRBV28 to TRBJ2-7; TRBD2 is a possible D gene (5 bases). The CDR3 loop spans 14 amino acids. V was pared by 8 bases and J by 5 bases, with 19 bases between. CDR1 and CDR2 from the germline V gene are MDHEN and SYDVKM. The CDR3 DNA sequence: TGTGCCAGCGGGAGAGTCCCTTCCGTCCACGAGCAGTACTTC. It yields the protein CASGRVPSVHEQYF.

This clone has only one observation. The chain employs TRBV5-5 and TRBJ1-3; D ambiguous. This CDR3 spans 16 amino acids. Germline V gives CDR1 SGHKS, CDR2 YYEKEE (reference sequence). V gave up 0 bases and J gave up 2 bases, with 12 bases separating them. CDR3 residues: CASSLVAVSTGNTIYF. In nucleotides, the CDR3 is TGTGCCAGCAGCTTGGTGGCCGTTTCCACTGGAAACACCATATATTTT.

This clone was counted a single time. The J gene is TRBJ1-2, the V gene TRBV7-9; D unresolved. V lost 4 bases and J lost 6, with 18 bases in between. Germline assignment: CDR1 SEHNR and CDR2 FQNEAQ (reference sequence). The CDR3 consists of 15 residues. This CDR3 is CASSSYEGLWNGYTF. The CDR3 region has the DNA TGTGCCAGCAGCTCATATGAGGGATTATGGAATGGCTACACCTTC.

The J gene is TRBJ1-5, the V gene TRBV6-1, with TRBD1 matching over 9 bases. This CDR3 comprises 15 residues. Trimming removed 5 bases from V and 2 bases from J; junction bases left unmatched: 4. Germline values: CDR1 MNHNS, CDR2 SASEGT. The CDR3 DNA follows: TGTGCCAGCAGTACCGGGACAGGGCGCAATCAGCCCCAGCATTTT. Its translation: CASSTGTGRNQPQHF.

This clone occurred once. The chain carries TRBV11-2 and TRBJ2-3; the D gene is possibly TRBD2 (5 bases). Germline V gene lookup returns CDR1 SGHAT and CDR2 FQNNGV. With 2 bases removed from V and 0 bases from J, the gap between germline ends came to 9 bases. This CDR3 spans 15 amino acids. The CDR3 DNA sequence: TGTGCCAGCAGCTTACTAGCATCTAGCACAGATACGCAGTATTTT. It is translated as CASSLLASSTDTQYF.

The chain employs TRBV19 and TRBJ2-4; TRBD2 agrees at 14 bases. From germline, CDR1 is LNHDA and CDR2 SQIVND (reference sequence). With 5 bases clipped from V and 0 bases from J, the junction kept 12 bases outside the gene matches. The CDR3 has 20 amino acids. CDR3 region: CASSPKPGLAGDPAKNIQYF. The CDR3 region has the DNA TGTGCCAGTAGTCCAAAACCGGGACTAGCGGGAGACCCAGCCAAAAACATTCAGTACTTC.